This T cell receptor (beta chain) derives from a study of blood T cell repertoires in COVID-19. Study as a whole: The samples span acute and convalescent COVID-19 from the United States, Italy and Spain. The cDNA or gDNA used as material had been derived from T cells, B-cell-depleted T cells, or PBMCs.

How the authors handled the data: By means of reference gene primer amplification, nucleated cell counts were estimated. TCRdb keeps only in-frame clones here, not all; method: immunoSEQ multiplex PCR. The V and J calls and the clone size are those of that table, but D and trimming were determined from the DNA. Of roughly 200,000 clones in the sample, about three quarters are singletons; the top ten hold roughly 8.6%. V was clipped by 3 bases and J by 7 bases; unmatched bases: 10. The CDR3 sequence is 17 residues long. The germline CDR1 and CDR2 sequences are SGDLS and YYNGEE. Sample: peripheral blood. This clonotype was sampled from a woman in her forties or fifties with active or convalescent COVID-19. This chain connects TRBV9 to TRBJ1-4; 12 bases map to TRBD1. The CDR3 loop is CASSAPGTGGWGEKLFF. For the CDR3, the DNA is TGTGCCAGCAGCGCACCGGGGACAGGGGGCTGGGGTGAAAAACTGTTTTTT.